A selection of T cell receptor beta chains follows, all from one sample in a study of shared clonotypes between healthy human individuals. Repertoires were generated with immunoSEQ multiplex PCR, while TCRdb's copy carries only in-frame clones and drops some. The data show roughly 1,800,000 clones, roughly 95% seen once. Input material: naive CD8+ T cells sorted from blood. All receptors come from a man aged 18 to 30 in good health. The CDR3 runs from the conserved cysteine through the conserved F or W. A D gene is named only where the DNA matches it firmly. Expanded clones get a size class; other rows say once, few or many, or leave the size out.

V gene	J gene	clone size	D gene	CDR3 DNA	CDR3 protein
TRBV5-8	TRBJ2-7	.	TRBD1	TGTGCCAGCAGCTCACGGACAGGGTTGGGCGAGCAGTACTTC	CASSSRTGLGEQYF
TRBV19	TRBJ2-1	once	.	TGTGCCAGTAGTATTGTTTCCGGGTCCCACAATGAGCAGTTCTTC	CASSIVSGSHNEQFF
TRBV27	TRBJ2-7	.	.	TGTGCCAGCAGTTTGAGTTTAGAGGCAGGGACCCACTCCTACGAGCAGTACTTC	CASSLSLEAGTHSYEQYF
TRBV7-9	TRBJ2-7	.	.	TGTGCCAGCAGCCCCAGACAGGACGACGCCCACGAGCAGTACTTC	CASSPRQDDAHEQYF
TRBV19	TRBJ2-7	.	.	TGTGCCAGTAGTATGTCGGCGACAGTAGGAGAGCAGTACTTC	CASSMSATVGEQYF
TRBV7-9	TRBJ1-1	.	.	TGTGCCAGCAGCTCCGACACCTTCGGCACTGAAGCTTTCTTT	CASSSDTFGTEAFF
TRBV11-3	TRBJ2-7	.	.	TGTGCCAGCAGCTTAGGACAGACCTACGAGCAGTACTTC	CASSLGQTYEQYF
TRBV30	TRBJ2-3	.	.	TGTGCCTGGAGTATAATGGCAGATACGCAGTATTTT	CAWSIMADTQYF
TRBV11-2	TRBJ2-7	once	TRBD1	TGTGCCAGCAGCCAGCTCGGGACAGGGAGCTACGAGCAGTACTTC	CASSQLGTGSYEQYF
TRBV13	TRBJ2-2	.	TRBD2	TGTGCCAGCAGCTTCACTAGCGGGAGCCCTCTATTGGAAACCGGGGAGCTGTTTTTT	CASSFTSGSPLLETGELFF
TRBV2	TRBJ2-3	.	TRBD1	TGTGCCAGCAGTGTTGAAAGGGGGCAGGTTTCAGATACGCAGTATTTT	CASSVERGQVSDTQYF
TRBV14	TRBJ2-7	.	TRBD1	TGTGCCAGCAGCCAAGATTTTGGGCTCGGACAGGGCAGGAGCGAGCAGTACTTC	CASSQDFGLGQGRSEQYF
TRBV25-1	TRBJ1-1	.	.	TGTGCCAGCAGTGAATTTTTCACAGCCTTGGGGAACACTGAAGCTTTCTTT	CASSEFFTALGNTEAFF
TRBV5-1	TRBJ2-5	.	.	TGCGCCAGCAGCGACTACGGGGTGAGGGAGACCCAGTACTTC	CASSDYGVRETQYF
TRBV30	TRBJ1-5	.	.	TGTGCCTGGAGCGACTGGGACGAGGAGCCCCAGCATTTT	CAWSDWDEEPQHF
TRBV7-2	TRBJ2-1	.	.	TGTGCCAGCAGCTTATTACAGGGTTCCTACAATGAGCAGTTCTTC	CASSLLQGSYNEQFF
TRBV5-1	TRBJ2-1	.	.	TGCGCCAGCAGCTTTACACTTCTGTTCAATGAGCAGTTCTTC	CASSFTLLFNEQFF
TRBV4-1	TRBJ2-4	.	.	TGCGCCAGCCGAGTCAGAGCAGAGGCCAAAAACATTCAGTACTTC	CASRVRAEAKNIQYF
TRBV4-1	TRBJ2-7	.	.	TGCGCCAGCAGCCCCGATTTGGGTTCCTACGAGCAGTACTTC	CASSPDLGSYEQYF
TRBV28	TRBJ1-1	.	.	TGTGCCAGCAGTTTGTGGGGAAGCGTTATGAACACTGAAGCTTTCTTT	CASSLWGSVMNTEAFF
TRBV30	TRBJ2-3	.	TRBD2	TGTGCCTGGAGTTTGACTGGGGCGGGAGTTGCAGATACGCAGTATTTT	CAWSLTGAGVADTQYF
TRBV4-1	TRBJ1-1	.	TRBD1	TGCGCCAGCAGCCGAGGTACAGGGGGGACCACTGAAGCTTTCTTT	CASSRGTGGTTEAFF
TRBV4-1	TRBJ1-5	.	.	TGCGCCAGCAGCCAAGGCCTAAGGGGTTGGGGCAATCAGCCCCAGCATTTT	CASSQGLRGWGNQPQHF
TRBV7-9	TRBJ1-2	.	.	TGTGCCAGCAGCCCTTTGCAGGCTAACTATGGCTACACCTTC	CASSPLQANYGYTF